This T cell receptor beta chain comes out of a study of T cell repertoires in cytomegalovirus infection. Note on this clonotype: Its antigen is unidentified.

CDR3 length: 16 residues. The V gene's germline CDR1 is LNHDA and CDR2 SQIVND (reference sequence). Trimming removed 4 bases from V and 7 bases from J; junction bases left unmatched: 7. TCRdb re-called the reads through MiXCR, storing one row per CDR3 protein. Of 350,000 to 400,000 distinct CDR3 sequences detected, about 35% appear once; the ten largest clones hold approximately 12%. The genes are TRBV19 and TRBJ2-1, with TRBD2 matching over 13 bases. The receptor comes from a human donor in good health (CMV status not recorded). Some clones in this sample may be carry-over from other donors' samples. The sequences come from cultured PBMCs, collected from culture after CMV antigen stimulation. This CDR3 is CASSSYGLAGANEQFF. CDR3 DNA: TGTGCCAGTAGTAGCTATGGACTAGCGGGGGCTAATGAGCAGTTCTTC.